Here is one TCR beta chain with its context. No antigen is known for it. The sample originates from a study of identifying expanded T cells in peripheral blood. Study-wide results and limits: Over two and four weeks, about 17 and 20 clones changed, versus more than 1 between replicates. Clone count variance between roughly 2-week samples rose with total template count.

Using immunoSEQ multiplex PCR, the repertoire was profiled, and TCRdb retains in-frame clones only, with some absent. This sample has about 81,000 clones, with roughly 84% found just once. During the collection period, no donor immune events like infections were recorded. CDR1 is SGHNT, CDR2 YYREEE, per germline (reference sequence). This CDR3 has 13 amino acids. With 2 bases removed from V and 3 bases from J, the gap between germline ends came to 9 bases. The receptor comes from a person aged 18-70 years in good health. The chain uses TRBV5-4 and TRBJ2-7; no definite D call. Source material: blood. For the CDR3, the DNA is TGTGCCAGCAGCTTTTCAGGTAGCTACGAGCAGTACTTC. Amino acids: CASSFSGSYEQYF.